Below, 8 T cell receptor beta chains from the same sample are listed, as sequenced in a study of breast tumors, draining lymph nodes, adjacent tissues. TCRdb re-called the multiplex PCR reads with MiXCR, one entry per CDR3 protein. This sample has 160,000 or so distinct CDR3 sequences, with more than 25% found just once. Axillary draining lymph nodes of breast cancer patients supplied the node samples. Material for sequencing was axillary lymph node tissue. These receptors all stem from a female donor with breast cancer. Some clones in this sample may be carry-over from other donors' samples.

The genes are TRBV12-3 or TRBV12-4 and TRBJ2-3; TRBD1 is a possible D gene (5 bases). Trimming pared 5 bases from V and 4 bases from J, leaving 10 bases between. The CDR3 is 13 residues long. The CDR3 loop is CASSPPTADTQYF. As DNA, the CDR3 is TGTGCCAGCAGTCCGCCGACAGCAGATACGCAGTATTTT.

As DNA, the CDR3 is TGTGCCAGCAGCTTACTGAAAGGTTCCCTCAGTGGTGAGCAGTATTTT. Protein: CASSLLKGSLSGEQYF. The V and J genes are TRBV11-2 and TRBJ2-3; D unresolved. The V gene lost 2 bases and the J gene lost 11 bases, with 23 bases spanning the gap. The CDR3 is 16 residues long. In germline, CDR1 is SGHAT, CDR2 FQNNGV.

This clonotype has only a few counts. The CDR3 region has the DNA TGTGCCAGCAGTCCGGCAGGGGGTCAGAGGGAGGAGCCCCAGCATTTT. Its translation is CASSPAGGQREEPQHF. This chain joins TRBV6-2 or TRBV6-3 and TRBJ1-5; 7 positions agree with TRBD1. Per germline, CDR1 MNHEY and CDR2 SVGEGT. V was clipped by 5 bases and J by 8 bases; unmatched bases: 15. The CDR3 length is 16 residues.

This clonotype was seen at least ten times. J is TRBJ2-7 and V is TRBV7-9; D unclear. The CDR3 consists of 12 residues. Per the germline V gene, CDR1 is SEHNR and CDR2 is FQNEAQ (reference sequence). Between the trimmed V and J ends, which lost 3 bases and 1 base, there was a span of 4 bases. CDR3: CASSFGSYEQYF. CDR3 bases: TGTGCCAGCAGCTTCGGGTCCTACGAGCAGTACTTC.

This clonotype was seen ten or more times. The V gene is TRBV20-1, the J gene TRBJ2-1, with 11 bases identical to TRBD2. CDR3 length: 15 residues. Looked up from germline, CDR1 is DFQATT and CDR2 is SNEGSKA (reference sequence). V trimming: 6 bases; J trimming: 5 bases; junction bases outside the gene matches: 9. CDR3 region: CSATPSGRPNNEQFF. Written as DNA, the CDR3 is TGCAGTGCCACCCCTAGCGGGAGGCCCAACAATGAGCAGTTCTTC.

About this clonotype itself: This may come from a read error, since a much larger clone is one base off. The rearrangement uses TRBV3-1 and TRBJ1-3; D unresolved. V was pared by 4 bases and J by 0 bases, with 7 bases between. The CDR3 length is 14 residues. CDR1 LGHDT and CDR2 YNNKEL come from the germline V gene (reference sequence). This CDR3 reads CASSPLRSGNTIYF. DNA for the CDR3: TGTGCCAGCAGCCCCCTACGCTCTGGAAACACCATATATTTT.

This clonotype has just a few counts. A much bigger clone sits one base away, suggesting this may be a read error. The CDR3 sequence: CASSLQAFANTIYF. The CDR3 DNA reads as TGTGCCAGCAGCTTACAGGCCTTCGCAAACACCATATATTTT. The chain combines TRBV11-2 with TRBJ1-3; no clear D gene. V lost 2 bases to trimming and J lost 6 bases, with 11 bases between them. CDR3 size: 14 residues. From germline, CDR1 is SGHAT and CDR2 FQNNGV.

This clonotype was picked up many times. The J gene is TRBJ2-1, the V gene TRBV2, with TRBD1 as a possible D gene (6 bases). The CDR3 consists of 13 residues. The germline V gene encodes CDR1 SNHLY and CDR2 FYNNEI. V dropped 4 bases and J dropped 9 bases, with 13 bases sitting between them. The CDR3 region has the DNA TGTGCCAGCAGTGTAGGGCAGGGGACTGAGCAGTTCTTC. Its protein is CASSVGQGTEQFF.